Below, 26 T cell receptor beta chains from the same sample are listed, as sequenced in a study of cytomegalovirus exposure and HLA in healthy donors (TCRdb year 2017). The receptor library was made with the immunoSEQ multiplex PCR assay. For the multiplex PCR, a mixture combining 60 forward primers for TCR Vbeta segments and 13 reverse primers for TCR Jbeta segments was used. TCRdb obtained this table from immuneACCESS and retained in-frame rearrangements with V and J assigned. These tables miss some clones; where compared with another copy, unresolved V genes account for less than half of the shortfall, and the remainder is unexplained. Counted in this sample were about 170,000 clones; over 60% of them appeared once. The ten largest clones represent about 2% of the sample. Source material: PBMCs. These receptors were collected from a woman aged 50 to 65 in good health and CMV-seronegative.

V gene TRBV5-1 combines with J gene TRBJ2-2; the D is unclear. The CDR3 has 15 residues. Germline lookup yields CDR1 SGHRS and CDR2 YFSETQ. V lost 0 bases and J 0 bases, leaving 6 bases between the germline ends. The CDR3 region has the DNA TGCGCCAGCAGCTTGGGAACAGCGAACACCGGGGAGCTGTTTTTT. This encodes CASSLGTANTGELFF.

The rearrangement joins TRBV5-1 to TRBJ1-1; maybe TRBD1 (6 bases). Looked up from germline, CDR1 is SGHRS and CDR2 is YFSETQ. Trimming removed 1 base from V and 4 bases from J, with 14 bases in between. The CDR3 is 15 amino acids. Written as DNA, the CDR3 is TGCGCCAGCAGCTTGACCTCAGGGGCTGGCACTGAAGCTTTCTTT. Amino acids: CASSLTSGAGTEAFF.

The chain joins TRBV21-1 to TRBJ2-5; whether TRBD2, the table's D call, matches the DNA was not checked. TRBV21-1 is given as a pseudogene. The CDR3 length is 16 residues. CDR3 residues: CASSKGGGKDQETQYF. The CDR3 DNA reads TGTGCCAGCAGCAAAGGGGGAGGGAAGGATCAAGAGACCCAGTACTTC.

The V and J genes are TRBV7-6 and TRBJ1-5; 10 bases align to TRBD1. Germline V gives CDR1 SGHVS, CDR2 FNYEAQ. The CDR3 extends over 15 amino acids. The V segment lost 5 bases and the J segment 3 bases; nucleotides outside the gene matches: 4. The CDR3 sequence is CASSPGTGVNQPQHF. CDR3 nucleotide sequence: TGTGCCAGCAGCCCCGGGACAGGGGTCAATCAGCCCCAGCATTTT.

CDR3 residues: CASSQVGRGLINTEAFF. The CDR3 bases are TGTGCCAGCAGCCAAGTTGGCAGGGGGCTGATTAACACTGAAGCTTTCTTT. The chain carries TRBV14 and TRBJ1-1; TRBD1 matches at 8 bases. The V segment lost 1 base and the J segment 2 bases; nucleotides outside the gene matches: 9. Germline CDR1 and CDR2: SGHDN and FVKESK. The CDR3 loop spans 17 amino acids.

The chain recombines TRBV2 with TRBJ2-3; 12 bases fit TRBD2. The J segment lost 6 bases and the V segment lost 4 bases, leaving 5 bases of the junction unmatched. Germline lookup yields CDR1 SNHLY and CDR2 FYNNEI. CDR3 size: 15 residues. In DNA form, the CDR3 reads TGTGCCAGCAGTGGGACTAGCGGGGATGAGGATACGCAGTATTTT. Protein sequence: CASSGTSGDEDTQYF.

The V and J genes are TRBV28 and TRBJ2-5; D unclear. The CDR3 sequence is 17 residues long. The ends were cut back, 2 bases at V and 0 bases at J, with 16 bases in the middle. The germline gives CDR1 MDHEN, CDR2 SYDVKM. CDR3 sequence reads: CASSLEAAYSYQETQYF. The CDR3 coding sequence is TGTGCCAGCAGTTTAGAGGCAGCCTATTCGTACCAAGAGACCCAGTACTTC.

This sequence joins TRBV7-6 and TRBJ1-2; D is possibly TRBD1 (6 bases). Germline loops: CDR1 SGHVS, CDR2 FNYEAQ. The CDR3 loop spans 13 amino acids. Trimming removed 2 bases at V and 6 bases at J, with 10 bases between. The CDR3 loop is CASSLKGVDGYTF. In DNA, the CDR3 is TGTGCCAGCAGCTTAAAGGGGGTCGATGGCTACACCTTC.

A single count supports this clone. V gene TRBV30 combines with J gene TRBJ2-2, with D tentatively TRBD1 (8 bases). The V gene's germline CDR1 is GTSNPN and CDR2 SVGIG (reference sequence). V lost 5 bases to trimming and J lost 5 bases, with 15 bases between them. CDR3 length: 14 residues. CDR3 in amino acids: CAWGPQGGTGELFF. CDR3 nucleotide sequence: TGTGCCTGGGGGCCACAGGGGGGGACCGGGGAGCTGTTTTTT.

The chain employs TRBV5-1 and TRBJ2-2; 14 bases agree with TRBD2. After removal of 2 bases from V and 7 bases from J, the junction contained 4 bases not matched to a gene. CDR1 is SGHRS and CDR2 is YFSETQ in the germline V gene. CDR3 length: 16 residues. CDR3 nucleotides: TGCGCCAGCAGCTTAGGACTAGCGGGAGGAATCGGGGAGCTGTTTTTT. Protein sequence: CASSLGLAGGIGELFF.

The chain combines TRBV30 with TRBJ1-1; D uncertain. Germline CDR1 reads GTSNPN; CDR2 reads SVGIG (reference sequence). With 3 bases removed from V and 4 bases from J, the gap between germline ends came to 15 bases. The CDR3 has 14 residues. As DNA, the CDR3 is TGTGCCTGGAGGTTACGATGGTCGGGCACTGAAGCTTTCTTT. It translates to CAWRLRWSGTEAFF.

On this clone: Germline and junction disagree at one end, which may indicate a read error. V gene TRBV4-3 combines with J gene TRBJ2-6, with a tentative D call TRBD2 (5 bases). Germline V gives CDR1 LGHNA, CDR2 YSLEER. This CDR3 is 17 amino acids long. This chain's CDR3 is CASSKDPRGSGANVLTF. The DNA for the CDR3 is TGCGCCAGCAGCAAAGATCCCCGGGGTTCTGGGGCCAACGTCCTGACTTTC.

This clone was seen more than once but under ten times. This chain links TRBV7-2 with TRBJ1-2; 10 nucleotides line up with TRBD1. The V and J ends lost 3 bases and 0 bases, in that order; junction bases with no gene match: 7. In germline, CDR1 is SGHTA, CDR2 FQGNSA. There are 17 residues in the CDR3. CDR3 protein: CASSFRQGAQANYGYTF. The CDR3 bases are TGTGCCAGCAGCTTTCGACAGGGGGCTCAAGCTAACTATGGCTACACCTTC.

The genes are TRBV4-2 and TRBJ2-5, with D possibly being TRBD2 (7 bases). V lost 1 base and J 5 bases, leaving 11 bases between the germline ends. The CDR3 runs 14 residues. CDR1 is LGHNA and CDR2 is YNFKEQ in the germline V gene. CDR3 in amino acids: CASSQGGGGETQYF. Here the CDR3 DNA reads TGTGCCAGCAGCCAAGGGGGGGGCGGGGAGACCCAGTACTTC.

The CDR3 region is CASSLSSSGRFSYNEQFF. The CDR3 DNA reads TGTGCCAGCAGTTTATCGTCTAGCGGGAGGTTCTCCTACAATGAGCAGTTCTTC. V is TRBV27 and J is TRBJ2-1; 11 bases are shared with TRBD2. The CDR3 runs 18 residues. Trimming at V came to 0 bases and at J to 0 bases, leaving 4 bases not matched to a gene. CDR1 is MNHEY and CDR2 is SMNVEV in the germline V gene (reference sequence).

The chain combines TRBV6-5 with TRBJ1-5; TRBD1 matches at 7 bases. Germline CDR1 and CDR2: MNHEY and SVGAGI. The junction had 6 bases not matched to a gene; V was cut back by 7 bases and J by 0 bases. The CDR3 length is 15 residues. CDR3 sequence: CASTPTGNSNQPQHF. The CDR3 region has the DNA TGTGCCAGCACTCCGACAGGGAATAGCAATCAGCCCCAGCATTTT.

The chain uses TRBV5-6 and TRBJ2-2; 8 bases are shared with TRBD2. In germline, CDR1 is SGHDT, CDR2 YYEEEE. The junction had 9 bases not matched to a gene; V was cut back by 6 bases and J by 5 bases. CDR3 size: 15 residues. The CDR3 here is CASTSRPGGTGELFF. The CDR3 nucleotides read TGTGCCAGCACCTCGAGGCCGGGGGGGACCGGGGAGCTGTTTTTT.

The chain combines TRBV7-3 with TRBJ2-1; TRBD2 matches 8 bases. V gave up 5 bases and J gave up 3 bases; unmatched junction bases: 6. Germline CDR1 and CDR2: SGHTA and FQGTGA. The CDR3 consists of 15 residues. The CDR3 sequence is CASSDRTSFYNEQFF. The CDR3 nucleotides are TGTGCCAGCAGCGATAGGACTAGCTTCTACAATGAGCAGTTCTTC.

In nucleotides, the CDR3 is TGTGCCAGCAGTGATAAGCCCCAGGGGGCCTACAATGAGCAGTTCTTC. This translates into CASSDKPQGAYNEQFF. The rearrangement joins TRBV2 to TRBJ2-1, with 7 bases matching TRBD1. The CDR3 is 16 residues long. Germline CDR1 is SNHLY and CDR2 is FYNNEI. After removal of 3 bases from V and 2 bases from J, the junction contained 7 bases not matched to a gene.

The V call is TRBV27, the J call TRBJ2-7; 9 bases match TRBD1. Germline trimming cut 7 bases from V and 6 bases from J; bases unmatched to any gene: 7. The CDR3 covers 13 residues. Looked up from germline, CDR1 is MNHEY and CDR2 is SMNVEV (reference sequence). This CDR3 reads CASTAGTGFEQYF. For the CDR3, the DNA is TGTGCCAGCACAGCCGGGACAGGGTTCGAGCAGTACTTC.

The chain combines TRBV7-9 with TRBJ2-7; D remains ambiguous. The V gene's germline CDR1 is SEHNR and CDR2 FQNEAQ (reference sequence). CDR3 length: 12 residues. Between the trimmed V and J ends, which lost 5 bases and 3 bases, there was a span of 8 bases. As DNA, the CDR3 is TGTGCCAGCAGCAGCGATTACTACGAGCAGTACTTC. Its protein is CASSSDYYEQYF.

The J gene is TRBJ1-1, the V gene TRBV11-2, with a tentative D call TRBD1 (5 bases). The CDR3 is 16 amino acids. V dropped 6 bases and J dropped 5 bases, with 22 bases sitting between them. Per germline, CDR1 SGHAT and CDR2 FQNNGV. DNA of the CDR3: TGTGCCAGCAGGGGAGGGCTCACAGGCTTTGAGACTGAAGCTTTCTTT. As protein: CASRGGLTGFETEAFF.

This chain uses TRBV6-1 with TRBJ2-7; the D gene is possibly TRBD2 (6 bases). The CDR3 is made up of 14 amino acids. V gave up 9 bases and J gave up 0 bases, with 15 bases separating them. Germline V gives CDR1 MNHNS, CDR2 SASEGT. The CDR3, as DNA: TGTGCCAGTGGCGTTGGGGGGAACTCCTACGAGCAGTACTTC. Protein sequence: CASGVGGNSYEQYF.

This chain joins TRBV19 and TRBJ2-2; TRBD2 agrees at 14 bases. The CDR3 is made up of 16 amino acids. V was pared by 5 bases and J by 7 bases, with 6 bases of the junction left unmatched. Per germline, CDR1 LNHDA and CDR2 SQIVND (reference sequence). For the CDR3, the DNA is TGTGCCAGTAGTCCGGGGACTAGCGGGAGCGTCGGGGAGCTGTTTTTT. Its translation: CASSPGTSGSVGELFF.

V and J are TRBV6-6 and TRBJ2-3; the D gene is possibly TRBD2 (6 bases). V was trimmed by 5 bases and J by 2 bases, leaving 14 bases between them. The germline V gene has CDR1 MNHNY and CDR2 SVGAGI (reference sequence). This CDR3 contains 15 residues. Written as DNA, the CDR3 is TGTGCCAGCAGTCGGTGGGACTCCAACACAGATACGCAGTATTTT. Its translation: CASSRWDSNTDTQYF.

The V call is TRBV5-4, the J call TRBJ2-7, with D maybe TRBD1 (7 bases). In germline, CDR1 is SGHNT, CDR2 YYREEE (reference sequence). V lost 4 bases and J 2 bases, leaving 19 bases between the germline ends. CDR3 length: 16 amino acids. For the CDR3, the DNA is TGTGCCAGCAGCCGGGGGAAGGGGGACAGTACCTACGAGCAGTACTTC. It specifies CASSRGKGDSTYEQYF.